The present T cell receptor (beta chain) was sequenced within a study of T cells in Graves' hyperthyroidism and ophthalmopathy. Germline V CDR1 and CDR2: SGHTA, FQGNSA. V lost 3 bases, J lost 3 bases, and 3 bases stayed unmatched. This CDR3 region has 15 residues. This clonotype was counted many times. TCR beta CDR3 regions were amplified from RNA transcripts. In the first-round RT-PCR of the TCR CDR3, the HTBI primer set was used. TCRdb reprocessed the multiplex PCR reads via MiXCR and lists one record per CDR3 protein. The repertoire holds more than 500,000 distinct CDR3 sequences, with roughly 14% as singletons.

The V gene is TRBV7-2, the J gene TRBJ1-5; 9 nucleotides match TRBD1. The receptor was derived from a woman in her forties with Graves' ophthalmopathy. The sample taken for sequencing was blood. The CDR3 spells CASSFTGGFNQPQHF. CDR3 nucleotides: TGTGCCAGCAGCTTCACAGGGGGCTTCAATCAGCCCCAGCATTTT.